One sample yielded the 11 T cell receptor beta chains listed below, sequenced in a study of cytomegalovirus exposure and HLA in healthy donors. In the PCR, 60 Vbeta and 13 Jbeta primers were used. Profiling relied on immunoSEQ multiplex PCR, and the TCRdb table lists in-frame clones only, not all of them. The sample comprises around 130,000 clones, approximately 65% of which are singletons, and over 5% rests with the top ten. Sequenced sample: PBMCs. The receptor set was obtained from a woman aged 55-70 years in good health and CMV-seronegative.

A few counts support this clone. Germline is not matched at one junction end, which may reflect a read error. The chain recombines TRBV2 with TRBJ2-2; 12 nucleotides line up with TRBD2. This CDR3 contains 15 residues. Germline assignment: CDR1 SNHLY and CDR2 FYNNEI. Here the CDR3 DNA reads TGTGCCACCAGTTCTAGCGGGAGGGAAACCGGGGAGCTGTTTTTT. Its protein product is CATSSSGRETGELFF.

This clone was detected only a few times. J is TRBJ1-2 and V is TRBV9, with 8 bases that match TRBD1. With 0 bases clipped from V and 4 bases from J, the junction kept 8 bases outside the gene matches. Germline lookup yields CDR1 SGDLS and CDR2 YYNGEE. This CDR3 has 16 residues. The CDR3 DNA reads TGTGCCAGCAGCGTAGGGGCAGGGGGCATGTTCTATGGCTACACCTTC. Amino acid sequence: CASSVGAGGMFYGYTF.

This clone was counted a few times. This chain connects TRBV28 to TRBJ1-5; weak D call: TRBD1 (6 bases). The CDR3 runs to 17 residues. V was trimmed by 3 bases and J by 5 bases, leaving 20 bases between them. Germline lookup yields CDR1 MDHEN and CDR2 SYDVKM. The CDR3, as DNA: TGTGCCAGCAGTTTCCCTGGACAGCGGTTATACTATCAGCCCCAGCATTTT. This codes for CASSFPGQRLYYQPQHF.

The chain recombines TRBV11-2 with TRBJ2-7; 10 bases match TRBD1. CDR3 length: 18 amino acids. V gave up 5 bases and J gave up 2 bases; unmatched junction bases: 15. Germline CDR1 reads SGHAT; CDR2 reads FQNNGV. CDR3 protein: CASSPLHRDRGVPYEQYF. CDR3 in DNA: TGTGCCAGCAGCCCACTTCACCGGGACAGGGGTGTACCCTACGAGCAGTACTTC.

This clone turned up a few times. V is TRBV6-5 and J is TRBJ2-7, with D possibly matching TRBD1 (6 bases). From germline, CDR1 is MNHEY and CDR2 SVGAGI. This CDR3 is built from 15 residues. V was shortened by 0 bases and J by 2 bases, with 11 bases between the two germline ends. CDR3 loop: CASSYSRGATYEQYF. The CDR3, as DNA: TGTGCCAGCAGTTACTCCAGGGGAGCTACCTACGAGCAGTACTTC.

This rearrangement joins TRBV18 to TRBJ2-1, with TRBD2 identical over 9 bases. Germline V gene lookup returns CDR1 KGHSH and CDR2 LQKENI. The trim removed 2 bases at V and 5 bases at J, leaving 13 bases unmatched. CDR3 size: 18 residues. Written as DNA, the CDR3 is TGTGCCAGCTCACCATTGGGGCGAGGAGCGGGGGGCCACAATGAGCAGTTCTTC. Amino acids: CASSPLGRGAGGHNEQFF.

This clone was recorded a few times. J is TRBJ1-1 and V is TRBV6-1; tentatively, D is TRBD1 (6 bases). Trimming took 6 bases from V and 3 from J, leaving 17 bases between them. The CDR3 is 15 amino acids. Germline V gives CDR1 MNHNS, CDR2 SASEGT. The CDR3 DNA reads as TGTGCCAGCAGACATAATCAACAGGGCCACACTGAAGCTTTCTTT. Translated: CASRHNQQGHTEAFF.

The chain has TRBV9 and TRBJ2-2; TRBD2 matches 8 bases. The trim removed 2 bases at V and 4 bases at J, leaving 7 bases unmatched. Germline V gene data show CDR1 as SGDLS and CDR2 as YYNGEE. This CDR3 has 16 amino acids. The CDR3 DNA is TGTGCCAGCAGCGTCTCAGCGGGGGCCGGCACCGGGGAGCTGTTTTTT. This sequence encodes CASSVSAGAGTGELFF.

V gene TRBV27 combines with J gene TRBJ2-6; D possibly corresponds to TRBD1 (6 bases). Looked up from germline, CDR1 is MNHEY and CDR2 is SMNVEV (reference sequence). V was trimmed by 5 bases and J by 0 bases, leaving 8 bases between them. This CDR3 has 15 amino acids. For the CDR3, the DNA is TGTGCCAGCAGTACAGGGAGCTCTGGGGCCAACGTCCTGACTTTC. Its protein product is CASSTGSSGANVLTF. Full variable domain (outside the CDR3, taken from reference TRBV27 and TRBJ2-6): EAQVTQNPRYLITVTGKKLTVTCSQNMNHEYMSWYRQDPGLGLRQIYYSMNVEVTDKGDVPEGYKVSRKEKRNFPLILESPSPNQTSLYFCASSTGSSGANVLTFGAGSRLTVL.

V gene TRBV5-1 combines with J gene TRBJ2-1, with D perhaps matching TRBD2 (7 bases). In germline, CDR1 is SGHRS, CDR2 YFSETQ. CDR3 length equals 15 residues. Trimming took off 6 bases at V and 4 bases at J, with 17 bases between the two ends. The CDR3, as DNA: TGCGCCAGCACCCGGGGGGCGGGGGCATACAATGAGCAGTTCTTC. Its protein is CASTRGAGAYNEQFF.

The V and J genes are TRBV4-2 and TRBJ2-1; TRBD2 matches 10 bases. In germline, CDR1 is LGHNA, CDR2 YNFKEQ. This CDR3 contains 15 residues. V dropped 2 bases and J dropped 7; count of bases not matched to a gene: 5. The CDR3 DNA is TGTGCCAGCAGCCAAAGCGGGAGGGCCGTTAATGAGCAGTTCTTC. This codes for CASSQSGRAVNEQFF.